The T cell receptor beta chain under discussion was sequenced for a study of cytomegalovirus exposure and HLA in healthy donors. As to this clone: Its antigen remains unknown.

PCR involved 60 Vbeta and 13 Jbeta primers. Here immunoSEQ multiplex PCR was the method, and the copy in TCRdb shows in-frame clones only, minus some. The sample holds 200,000 or so clones, 75% to 85% seen once. CDR1 is KGHSH, CDR2 LQKENI, per germline. The CDR3 is made up of 14 amino acids. Trimming cost V 2 bases and J 3 bases; bases outside gene matches: 0. Points from the study as a whole: A highly shared variant cluster was judged a likely technical artifact.

Sequencing was carried out using PBMCs. J is TRBJ2-7 and V is TRBV18; 11 nucleotides line up with TRBD2. This receptor was obtained from a male donor in good health and CMV-seropositive. The CDR3 reads CASSPGTSGYEQYF. In DNA, the CDR3 is TGTGCCAGCTCACCAGGGACTAGCGGCTACGAGCAGTACTTC.